This entry lists 20 T cell receptor beta chains sequenced from one sample in a study of long-term antiretroviral therapy in people with HIV. Investigators performed immunoSEQ version v3.0 at survey level. Some clones are missing from TCRdb's copy, which holds only in-frame ones; the method was immunoSEQ multiplex PCR. The table has fewer than 35,000 clones, approximately 78% seen once. Sequencing was performed on unsorted PBMCs, taken 2.9 years after starting antiretroviral therapy. Every receptor here comes from a man over 45 with HIV.

The J gene is TRBJ2-1, the V gene TRBV7-3; tentatively, D is TRBD1 (5 bases). V lost 0 bases, J lost 15 bases, and 9 bases lay in between. This CDR3 spans 11 amino acids. Germline V lookup: CDR1 SGHTA, CDR2 FQGTGA. The CDR3 is CASSLTGVVFF. As DNA, the CDR3 is TGTGCCAGCAGCTTAACAGGGGTGGTGTTCTTC.

This sequence joins TRBV11-2 and TRBJ1-3, with D hard to call. Looked up from germline, CDR1 is SGHAT and CDR2 is FQNNGV. The length of the CDR3 is 14 residues. The V gene lost 0 bases and the J gene lost 0 bases, with 3 bases spanning the gap. The CDR3 DNA is TGTGCCAGCAGCTTAGACAGCTCTGGAAACACCATATATTTT. This codes for CASSLDSSGNTIYF.

Note on this clone: A read error may account for a junction end that differs from germline. The chain joins TRBV19 to TRBJ1-4; TRBD1 is a possible D gene (5 bases). The CDR3 has 17 residues. Per the germline V gene, CDR1 is LNHDA and CDR2 is SQIVND (reference sequence). CDR3 region: CASSMSDSPATSEKLFF. The DNA for the CDR3 is TGTGCCAGTAGTATGTCTGACAGCCCCGCAACTAGTGAAAAACTGTTTTTT.

This clone was found a few times. V usage is TRBV18 and J usage is TRBJ1-1; perhaps TRBD1 as D (6 bases). The V end was cut by 0 bases, the J end by 1 base, with 9 bases between. The V gene's germline CDR1 is KGHSH and CDR2 LQKENI. CDR3 length: 15 residues. The CDR3 DNA sequence: TGTGCCAGCTCACCACCCGCAGGGGAGAACACTGAAGCTTTCTTT. Protein: CASSPPAGENTEAFF. The complete variable domain, with remaining parts taken from reference TRBV18 and TRBJ1-1, reads NAGVMQNPRHLVRRRGQEARLRCSPMKGHSHVYWYRQLPEEGLKFMVYLQKENIIDESGMPKERFSAEFPKEGPSILRIQQVVRGDSAAYFCASSPPAGENTEAFFGQGTRLTVV.

This clone appeared once. The genes are TRBV29-1 and TRBJ1-2; 7 bases align to TRBD1. The CDR3 is 13 residues long. CDR1 is SQVTM, CDR2 ANQGSEA, per germline. V lost 5 bases, J lost 8 bases, and 11 bases stayed unmatched. This CDR3 is CSVRQGSSYGYTF. DNA of the CDR3: TGCAGCGTTCGACAGGGTTCATCCTACGGCTACACCTTC.

The chain carries TRBV27 and TRBJ2-3; D perhaps matches TRBD2 (5 bases). V was cut by 2 bases and J by 5 bases, with 11 bases left in between. There are 14 residues in the CDR3. CDR1 MNHEY and CDR2 SMNVEV come from the germline V gene (reference sequence). The DNA for the CDR3 is TGTGCCAGCAGTTTAACGGAGGATGGAGATACGCAGTATTTT. Its translation: CASSLTEDGDTQYF.

The V call is TRBV7-6, the J call TRBJ2-1; 7 bases match TRBD2. The CDR3 is 15 residues long. The trim removed 5 bases at V and 5 bases at J, leaving 9 bases unmatched. Germline-derived CDR1 and CDR2 are SGHVS and FNYEAQ. Here the CDR3 reads CASSLGLELHNEQFF. CDR3 nucleotides: TGTGCCAGCAGCCTTGGACTAGAACTGCACAATGAGCAGTTCTTC.

The chain carries TRBV14 and TRBJ2-2, with D tentatively TRBD2 (6 bases). The CDR3 contains 13 residues. CDR1 is SGHDN and CDR2 is FVKESK in the germline V gene. The V gene lost 5 bases and the J gene lost 7 bases, with 11 bases spanning the gap. CDR3 sequence: CASSGLRGGELFF. For the CDR3, the DNA is TGTGCCAGCAGCGGACTACGTGGCGGGGAGCTGTTTTTT.

The chain links TRBV7-9 to TRBJ1-4; 10 bases align to TRBD1. V lost 5 bases to trimming and J lost 6 bases; unmatched junction nucleotides: 6. The CDR3 loop spans 15 amino acids. Germline V gene sequence: CDR1 SEHNR, CDR2 FQNEAQ (reference sequence). DNA of the CDR3: TGTGCCAGCAGCCCTACCGGGACAGGGGATGAAAAACTGTTTTTT. Translating gives CASSPTGTGDEKLFF.

This chain uses TRBV27 with TRBJ1-2, with D perhaps matching TRBD1 (5 bases). Trimming removed 6 bases at V and 4 bases at J, with 18 bases between. This CDR3 is built from 15 residues. Germline V gives CDR1 MNHEY, CDR2 SMNVEV (reference sequence). The CDR3 sequence is CASSRRGLGIYGYTF. CDR3 bases: TGTGCCAGCAGCCGAAGGGGTTTGGGCATCTATGGCTACACCTTC.

This chain uses TRBV6-5 with TRBJ2-1; D gene uncertain. Germline V CDR1 and CDR2: MNHEY, SVGAGI. The CDR3 length is 15 residues. Trimming removed 6 bases from V and 0 bases from J, with 12 bases in between. The CDR3, as DNA: TGTGCCAGCAGCCGTGACGGCAGCTCCTACAATGAGCAGTTCTTC. Protein: CASSRDGSSYNEQFF.

The rearrangement joins TRBV7-6 to TRBJ1-4, with D tentatively TRBD1 (5 bases). The CDR3 totals 14 residues. The V gene lost 3 bases and the J gene lost 5 bases, with 10 bases spanning the gap. In germline, CDR1 is SGHVS, CDR2 FNYEAQ. The CDR3 is CASSFTRGNEKLFF. In DNA, the CDR3 is TGTGCCAGCAGCTTCACAAGGGGAAATGAAAAACTGTTTTTT.

The chain links TRBV10-2 to TRBJ1-5; D is ambiguous. The CDR3 runs to 15 residues. Trimming pared 0 bases from V and 3 bases from J, leaving 9 bases between. The germline gives CDR1 WSHSY, CDR2 SAAADI. Written as DNA, the CDR3 is TGCGCCAGCAGTGAGTCGGTGTCCCTCAATCAGCCCCAGCATTTT. Its translation is CASSESVSLNQPQHF.

The rearrangement links TRBV4-1 to TRBJ2-3; the match to TRBD2 covers 11 bases. The CDR3 totals 18 residues. CDR1 is MGHRA and CDR2 is YSYEKL in the germline V gene. Unmatched junction bases numbered 10, after V lost 3 bases and J lost 2 bases. Here the CDR3 reads CASSHWTSGSSNTDTQYF. DNA of the CDR3: TGCGCCAGCAGCCATTGGACTAGCGGGTCGTCGAACACAGATACGCAGTATTTT.

The V call is TRBV13, the J call TRBJ2-7, with 7 positions matching TRBD1. V shed 5 bases and J 5 bases; nucleotides not matched to a gene: 3. The CDR3 runs to 12 residues. Germline values: CDR1 PRHDT, CDR2 FYEKMQ (reference sequence). The CDR3 here is CASSPQGNEQYF. As DNA, the CDR3 is TGTGCCAGCAGCCCACAGGGGAACGAGCAGTACTTC.

The V call is TRBV7-9, the J call TRBJ1-1, with D uncertain. CDR3 length equals 14 residues. V lost 6 bases and J 2 bases, leaving 13 bases between the germline ends. CDR1 and CDR2 (germline): SEHNR, FQNEAQ (reference sequence). As DNA, the CDR3 is TGTGCCAGCAGAATTGAAGTTTCCAACACTGAAGCTTTCTTT. The encoded protein is CASRIEVSNTEAFF.

J is TRBJ1-1 and V is TRBV5-1, with a tentative D call TRBD1 (6 bases). V lost 1 base and J 3 bases, leaving 13 bases between the germline ends. CDR3 size: 15 residues. Germline loops: CDR1 SGHRS, CDR2 YFSETQ. CDR3 in DNA: TGCGCCAGCAGCTTGAGGGGGGGCGCAGACACTGAAGCTTTCTTT. Residues: CASSLRGGADTEAFF.

V usage is TRBV30 and J usage is TRBJ1-2; D call uncertain. CDR1 is GTSNPN, CDR2 SVGIG, per germline (reference sequence). Trimming pared 1 base from V and 7 bases from J, leaving 10 bases between. The CDR3 has 12 amino acids. The CDR3 is CAWSAQSFGYTF. CDR3 nucleotides: TGTGCCTGGAGTGCCCAATCCTTTGGCTACACCTTC.

The J gene is TRBJ1-1, the V gene TRBV5-5, with TRBD1 as a possible D gene (5 bases). The CDR3 is 17 residues long. The V and J ends lost 4 bases and 0 bases respectively, with 19 bases between them. Germline CDR1 SGHKS, CDR2 YYEKEE (reference sequence). CDR3 in DNA: TGTGCCAGCAGCCCTGAGGGACGGCTCTTCATGAACACTGAAGCTTTCTTT. Its protein product is CASSPEGRLFMNTEAFF.

This clone was seen a handful of times. This chain joins TRBV6-5 and TRBJ1-6; maybe TRBD1 (5 bases). The CDR3 is 13 amino acids. V lost 4 bases and J 7 bases, leaving 8 bases between the germline ends. The germline V gene has CDR1 MNHEY and CDR2 SVGAGI. Written as DNA, the CDR3 is TGTGCCAGCAGTTGGCAGGGAAATTCACCCCTCCACTTT. This encodes CASSWQGNSPLHF.